This T cell receptor beta chain was sequenced during a study of blood T cell repertoires in COVID-19. About the study: Material from acute and convalescent COVID-19 was sourced from the United States, Italy and Spain. T cells, B-cell-depleted T cells, or PBMCs provided the cDNA or gDNA that served as material.

This CDR3 region has 15 residues. J gave up 4 bases and V 6 bases, and 6 bases lay outside the gene matches. The germline CDR1 and CDR2 sequences are MNHEY and SVGAGI. Original analysis: Amplification from reference gene primers served as the basis for estimated nucleated cell counts. Using immunoSEQ multiplex PCR, the repertoire was profiled, and TCRdb retains in-frame clones only, with some absent. V and J calls and clone size are given by that table; D and trimming were obtained from the DNA. The table has some 58,000 clones, about 75% seen once. The specimen sequenced was peripheral blood. V gene TRBV6-5 combines with J gene TRBJ2-1, with 10 bases lining up with TRBD2. The TCR comes from a human donor in a cohort sampled during active COVID-19. As DNA, the CDR3 is TGTGCCAGCAGGCCAACTAGCGGGGAATACAATGAGCAGTTCTTC. It codes for CASRPTSGEYNEQFF.